A single sample gave rise to the 19 T cell receptor beta chains below, sequenced in a study of blood T cell repertoires in COVID-19. Clones were read by immunoSEQ multiplex PCR, and TCRdb kept only the in-frame ones, dropping some. The data hold 90,000 to 120,000 clones, with around 86% observed a single time. The specimen sequenced was PBMCs or T cells enriched from blood (not recorded which). Receptors were obtained from a woman in her forties or fifties who had recovered from COVID-19.

The genes are TRBV19 and TRBJ2-5; D is uncertain. The CDR3 loop spans 15 amino acids. The germline CDR1 and CDR2 sequences are LNHDA and SQIVND (reference sequence). V was clipped by 5 bases and J by 2 bases, with 15 bases between them. In DNA form, the CDR3 reads TGTGCCAGTAGTCCTCTGGGTGGGCCTCAAGAGACCCAGTACTTC. Translated, it gives CASSPLGGPQETQYF. Complete variable domain (other parts from reference TRBV19 and TRBJ2-5): DGGITQSPKYLFRKEGQNVTLSCEQNLNHDAMYWYRQDPGQGLRLIYYSQIVNDFQKGDIAEGYSVSREKKESFPLTVTSAQKNPTAFYLCASSPLGGPQETQYFGPGTRLLVL.

This clone was recorded only once. The chain recombines TRBV10-3 with TRBJ1-4; the match to TRBD1 covers 7 bases. Germline trimming cut 8 bases from V and 7 bases from J; bases unmatched to any gene: 13. The germline V gene encodes CDR1 ENHRY and CDR2 SYGVKD. The CDR3 runs to 15 residues. CDR3 loop: CAIGFLPGTVEKLFF. The CDR3 DNA reads as TGTGCCATCGGTTTTTTACCCGGGACAGTTGAAAAACTGTTTTTT.

The V gene is TRBV5-5, the J gene TRBJ1-1; D remains unclear. CDR3 length: 13 amino acids. Per the germline V gene, CDR1 is SGHKS and CDR2 is YYEKEE (reference sequence). Trimming pared 1 base from V and 2 bases from J, leaving 6 bases between. CDR3: CASSLRENTEAFF. The CDR3 bases are TGTGCCAGCAGCTTGCGAGAAAACACTGAAGCTTTCTTT.

The chain employs TRBV2 and TRBJ2-7; D not resolved. V gave up 7 bases and J gave up 3 bases, with 13 bases separating them. The CDR3 length is 13 residues. Per the germline V gene, CDR1 is SNHLY and CDR2 is FYNNEI. The CDR3 bases are TGTGCCAGCAAGGTAGGAGACGACTACGAGCAGTACTTC. This translates into CASKVGDDYEQYF.

The sample holds a few counts of this clone. This chain joins TRBV2 and TRBJ1-5; 7 positions agree with TRBD1. J gave up 2 bases and V 8 bases, and 9 bases lay outside the gene matches. Per germline, CDR1 SNHLY and CDR2 FYNNEI. This CDR3 spans 15 amino acids. The CDR3 loop reads CASQGDPGGNQPQHF. In DNA, the CDR3 is TGTGCCAGCCAGGGGGACCCTGGGGGCAATCAGCCCCAGCATTTT. Combining the CDR3 with reference TRBV2 and TRBJ1-5 gives the whole variable domain EPEVTQTPSHQVTQMGQEVILRCVPISNHLYFYWYRQILGQKVEFLVSFYNNEISEKSEIFDDQFSVERPDGSNFTLKIRSTKLEDSAMYFCASQGDPGGNQPQHFGDGTRLSIL.

The rearrangement uses TRBV28 and TRBJ1-4, with D tentatively TRBD1 (5 bases). This CDR3 has 15 residues. From germline, CDR1 is MDHEN and CDR2 SYDVKM. V was cut by 5 bases and J by 3 bases, with 13 bases left in between. CDR3 in DNA: TGTGCCAGCAGTCTGCCAGGGTACGCTAATGAAAAACTGTTTTTT. Protein product: CASSLPGYANEKLFF.

The V gene is TRBV5-8, the J gene TRBJ2-3; 7 nucleotides align to TRBD2. V lost 4 bases, J lost 0 bases, and 5 bases stayed unmatched. The germline CDR1 and CDR2 sequences are SGHTS and YDEGEE. CDR3 size: 15 residues. CDR3 in amino acids: CASSVMGGSTDTQYF. In nucleotides, the CDR3 is TGTGCCAGCAGCGTAATGGGGGGGAGCACAGATACGCAGTATTTT.

The chain has TRBV7-9 and TRBJ1-6, with 7 bases lining up with TRBD1. This CDR3 is 15 amino acids long. Germline trimming cut 5 bases from V and 6 bases from J; bases unmatched to any gene: 7. Germline V CDR1 and CDR2: SEHNR, FQNEAQ (reference sequence). This CDR3 is CASSIGTALNSPLHF. The CDR3 bases are TGTGCCAGCAGCATAGGGACAGCTCTTAATTCACCCCTCCACTTT.

The chain uses TRBV4-1 and TRBJ2-7, with D perhaps matching TRBD1 (5 bases). V shed 4 bases and J shed 3 bases, with 7 bases lying between them. Germline V CDR1 and CDR2: MGHRA, YSYEKL. The CDR3 sequence is 12 residues long. The CDR3 region has the DNA TGCGCCAGCAGCCCGCAGGGCTACGAGCAGTACTTC. Translated, it gives CASSPQGYEQYF.

CDR3 sequence reads: CASSSLASGDVGELFF. The CDR3 bases are TGTGCCAGCAGTTCACTAGCGTCTGGGGACGTCGGGGAGCTGTTTTTT. The chain uses TRBV27 and TRBJ2-2; 7 bases line up with TRBD2. Germline CDR1 reads MNHEY; CDR2 reads SMNVEV (reference sequence). J lost 7 bases, V lost 4 bases, and 12 bases had no gene match. The CDR3 sequence is 16 residues long.

This clone was seen a handful of times. This rearrangement joins TRBV5-5 to TRBJ1-6, with 10 bases aligning to TRBD1. Germline V gene data show CDR1 as SGHKS and CDR2 as YYEKEE (reference sequence). J lost 9 bases, V lost 3 bases, and 9 bases had no gene match. The CDR3 has 16 residues. The CDR3 nucleotides are TGTGCCAGCAGCTGGGGTCCGGGACAGGGGAGTTCACCCCTCCACTTT. Translated: CASSWGPGQGSSPLHF.

This clone was counted a single time. The rearrangement links TRBV30 to TRBJ1-4; D is possibly TRBD1 (6 bases). Germline lookup yields CDR1 GTSNPN and CDR2 SVGIG (reference sequence). Between the trimmed V and J ends, which lost 0 bases and 2 bases, there was a span of 13 bases. The CDR3 is 16 residues long. CDR3 loop: CAWSVGGALTNEKLFF. Written as DNA, the CDR3 is TGTGCCTGGAGTGTAGGGGGGGCGTTGACTAATGAAAAACTGTTTTTT.

The chain joins TRBV19 to TRBJ2-7; D perhaps matches TRBD2 (6 bases). Trimming left V 4 bases short and J 1 base short, with 23 bases between. The CDR3 is 18 residues long. Germline V gene sequence: CDR1 LNHDA, CDR2 SQIVND (reference sequence). This CDR3 is CASSTDTSSRLGSYEQYF. DNA for the CDR3: TGTGCCAGTAGTACGGACACGTCCAGTAGACTAGGGTCCTACGAGCAGTACTTC.

J is TRBJ1-5 and V is TRBV28, with D maybe TRBD1 (5 bases). Deletions cut 4 bases from V and 7 bases from J, with 17 bases between. There are 15 residues in the CDR3. Germline-derived CDR1 and CDR2 are MDHEN and SYDVKM. The CDR3 protein is CASSWGVSDGQPQHF. The CDR3 nucleotides read TGTGCCAGCAGTTGGGGGGTCTCCGATGGGCAGCCCCAGCATTTT.

The chain employs TRBV28 and TRBJ1-6; tentatively, D is TRBD1 (5 bases). Germline-derived CDR1 and CDR2 are MDHEN and SYDVKM. This CDR3 has 16 amino acids. V gave up 6 bases and J gave up 8 bases, with 20 bases separating them. The CDR3 DNA is TGTGCCAGCAGCGCCAACAGGCCCACATACGATTCACCCCTCCACTTT. It encodes CASSANRPTYDSPLHF.

This sequence joins TRBV30 and TRBJ1-1, with 7 bases matching TRBD1. CDR3 length: 12 residues. V dropped 3 bases and J dropped 6; count of bases not matched to a gene: 4. The germline gives CDR1 GTSNPN, CDR2 SVGIG (reference sequence). This CDR3 reads CAWRRGLSEAFF. The CDR3 coding sequence is TGTGCCTGGAGGAGGGGGCTGTCTGAAGCTTTCTTT.

This clone was found a few times. The chain employs TRBV4-1 and TRBJ2-3, with 8 bases lining up with TRBD1. Trimming took 5 bases from V and 8 from J; bases not matched to a gene: 3. The V gene's germline CDR1 is MGHRA and CDR2 YSYEKL. This CDR3 is 12 amino acids long. As DNA, the CDR3 is TGCGCCAGCAGCGGACAGGGATCTACGCAGTATTTT. Translating it yields CASSGQGSTQYF.

This clone was detected once. This chain connects TRBV19 to TRBJ1-1; unclear D gene. Trimming cost V 7 bases and J 4 bases, with 10 bases left between them. Per germline, CDR1 LNHDA and CDR2 SQIVND (reference sequence). CDR3 length: 12 amino acids. CDR3 region: CASTVGGTEAFF. CDR3 DNA sequence: TGTGCCAGTACCGTTGGCGGCACTGAAGCTTTCTTT.

This rearrangement joins TRBV7-3 to TRBJ2-1; 16 nucleotides align to TRBD2. Trimming removed 5 bases from V and 7 bases from J; junction bases left unmatched: 11. CDR1 SGHTA and CDR2 FQGTGA come from the germline V gene. This CDR3 is 18 amino acids long. In DNA form, the CDR3 reads TGTGCCAGCAGCGGGCCGGGACTAGCGGGAGGGCCAAGTAATGAGCAGTTCTTC. This gives the protein CASSGPGLAGGPSNEQFF.